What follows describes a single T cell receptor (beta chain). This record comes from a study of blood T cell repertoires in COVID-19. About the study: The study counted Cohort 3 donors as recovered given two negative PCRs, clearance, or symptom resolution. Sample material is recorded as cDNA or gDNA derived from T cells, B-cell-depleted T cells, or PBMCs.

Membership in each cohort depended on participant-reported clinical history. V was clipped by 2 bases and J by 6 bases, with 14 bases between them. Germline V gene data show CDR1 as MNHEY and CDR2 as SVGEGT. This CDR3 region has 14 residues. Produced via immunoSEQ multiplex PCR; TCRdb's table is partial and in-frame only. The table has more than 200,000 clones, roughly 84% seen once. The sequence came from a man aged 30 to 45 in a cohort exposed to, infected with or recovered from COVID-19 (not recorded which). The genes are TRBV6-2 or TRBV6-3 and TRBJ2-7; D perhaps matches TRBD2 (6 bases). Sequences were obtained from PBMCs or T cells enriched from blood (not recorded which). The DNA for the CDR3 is TGTGCCAGCAGTTACGTTCCTAGCGCGGGCGAGCAGTACTTC. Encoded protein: CASSYVPSAGEQYF.